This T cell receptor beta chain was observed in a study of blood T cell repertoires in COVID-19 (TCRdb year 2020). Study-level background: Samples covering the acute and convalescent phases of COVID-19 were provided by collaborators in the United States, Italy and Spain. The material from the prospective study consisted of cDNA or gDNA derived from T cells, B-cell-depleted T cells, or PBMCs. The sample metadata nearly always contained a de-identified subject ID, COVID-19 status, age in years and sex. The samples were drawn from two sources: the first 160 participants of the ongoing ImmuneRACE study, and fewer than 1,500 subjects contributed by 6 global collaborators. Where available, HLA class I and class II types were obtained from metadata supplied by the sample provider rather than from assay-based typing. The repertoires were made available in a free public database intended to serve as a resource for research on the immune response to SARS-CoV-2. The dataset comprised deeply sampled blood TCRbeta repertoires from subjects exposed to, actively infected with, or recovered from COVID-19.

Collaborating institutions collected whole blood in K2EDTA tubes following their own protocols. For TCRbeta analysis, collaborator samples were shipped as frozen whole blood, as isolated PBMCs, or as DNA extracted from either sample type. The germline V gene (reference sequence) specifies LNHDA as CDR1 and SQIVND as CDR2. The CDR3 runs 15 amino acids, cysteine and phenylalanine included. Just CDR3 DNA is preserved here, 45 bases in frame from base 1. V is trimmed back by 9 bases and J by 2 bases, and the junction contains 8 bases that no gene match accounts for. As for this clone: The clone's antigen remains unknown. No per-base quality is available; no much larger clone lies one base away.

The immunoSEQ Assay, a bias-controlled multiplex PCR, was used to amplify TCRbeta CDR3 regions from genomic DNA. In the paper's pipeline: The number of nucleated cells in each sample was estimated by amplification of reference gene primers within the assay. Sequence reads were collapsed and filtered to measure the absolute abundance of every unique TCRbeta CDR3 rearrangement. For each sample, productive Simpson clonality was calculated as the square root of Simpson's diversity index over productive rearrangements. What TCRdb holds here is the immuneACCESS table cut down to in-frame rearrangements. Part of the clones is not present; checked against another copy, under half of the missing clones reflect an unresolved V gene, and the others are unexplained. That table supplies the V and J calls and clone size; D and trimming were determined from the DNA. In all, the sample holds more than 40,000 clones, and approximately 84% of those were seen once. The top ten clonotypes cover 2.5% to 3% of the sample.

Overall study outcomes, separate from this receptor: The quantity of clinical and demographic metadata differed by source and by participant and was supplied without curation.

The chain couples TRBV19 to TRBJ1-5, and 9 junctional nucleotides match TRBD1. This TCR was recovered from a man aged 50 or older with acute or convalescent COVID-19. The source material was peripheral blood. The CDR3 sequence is CASDRDREGNQPQHF. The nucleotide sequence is TGTGCCAGCGACCGGGACAGGGAAGGCAATCAGCCCCAGCATTTT.